The clone carrying this TCR beta chain was counted ten times or more. The antigen is not known. Individual cDNA molecules (in the library) carried attached unique molecular identifiers. Study processing details: TCRs per sample had a median of about 100,000 and ranged from about 23,224 to 700,000. TCRdb reanalysed the RACE reads using MiXCR and keeps one entry per CDR3 protein. TCRdb, rather than the study authors, made the V and J calls. The sample contains about 46,000 distinct CDR3 sequences, around 4.5% of which appear only once. The data were taken from a study of human T cells and chemical hapten exposure. In the study overall: Across samples, TCR yields varied, mostly owing to small differences in pooled library volumes. Study findings and constraints: With DPC sensitization, TCRs exceeding 1 in 1000 frequency showed no change.

CDR3 size: 14 residues. Germline assignment: CDR1 SGHTA and CDR2 FQGNSA. The V end lost 0 bases, the J end lost 5 bases, and 8 bases lay between the germline ends. As to time point: healthy volunteer bleed at 2 weeks. The study extracted total RNA from unfractionated whole blood. The chain joins TRBV7-2 to TRBJ1-5; D uncertain. The clonotype comes from a female donor in good health. Some clones in this sample may be carry-over from other donors' samples. Sequencing was done on a sample of whole blood. In nucleotides, the CDR3 is TGTGCCAGCAGCTTAGCGGACGGCCATCAGCCCCAGCATTTT. It translates to CASSLADGHQPQHF.